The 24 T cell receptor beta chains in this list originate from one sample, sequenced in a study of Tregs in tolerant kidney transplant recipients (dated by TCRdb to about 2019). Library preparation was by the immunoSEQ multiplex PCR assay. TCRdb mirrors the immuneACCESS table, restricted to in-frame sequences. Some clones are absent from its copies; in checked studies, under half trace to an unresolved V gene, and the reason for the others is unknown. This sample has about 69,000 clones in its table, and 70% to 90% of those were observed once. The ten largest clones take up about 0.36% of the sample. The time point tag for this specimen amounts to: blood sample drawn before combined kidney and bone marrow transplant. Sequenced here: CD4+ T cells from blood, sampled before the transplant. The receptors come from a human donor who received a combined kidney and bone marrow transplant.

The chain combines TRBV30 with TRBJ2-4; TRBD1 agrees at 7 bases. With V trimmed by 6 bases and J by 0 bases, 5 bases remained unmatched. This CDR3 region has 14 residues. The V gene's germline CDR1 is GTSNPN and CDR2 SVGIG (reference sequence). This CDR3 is CACDRVGAKNIQYF. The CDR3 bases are TGTGCCTGTGACAGGGTGGGAGCCAAAAACATTCAGTACTTC.

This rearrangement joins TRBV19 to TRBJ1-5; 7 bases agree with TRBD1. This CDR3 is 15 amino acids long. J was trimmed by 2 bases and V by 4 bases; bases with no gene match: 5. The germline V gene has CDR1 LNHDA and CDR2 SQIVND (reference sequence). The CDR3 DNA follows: TGTGCCAGTAGTAAGACAGGGAACGGCAATCAGCCCCAGCATTTT. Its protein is CASSKTGNGNQPQHF.

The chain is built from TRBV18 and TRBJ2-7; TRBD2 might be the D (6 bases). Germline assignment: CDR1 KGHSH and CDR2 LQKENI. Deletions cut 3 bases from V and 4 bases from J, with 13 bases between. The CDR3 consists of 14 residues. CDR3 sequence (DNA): TGTGCCAGCTCACCGGACTACCCAGGATACGAGCAGTACTTC. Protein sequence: CASSPDYPGYEQYF.

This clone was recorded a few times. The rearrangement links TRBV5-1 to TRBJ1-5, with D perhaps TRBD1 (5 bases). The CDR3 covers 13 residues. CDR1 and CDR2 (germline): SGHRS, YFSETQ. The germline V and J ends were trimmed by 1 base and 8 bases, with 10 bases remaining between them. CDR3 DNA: TGCGCCAGCAGCTTGAACGGGGGAGAGCCCCAGCATTTT. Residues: CASSLNGGEPQHF.

CDR3 region: CAWSPSADQETQYF. In DNA, the CDR3 is TGTGCCTGGAGTCCCTCGGCGGATCAAGAGACCCAGTACTTC. The J gene is TRBJ2-5, the V gene TRBV30; D uncertain. V was pared by 2 bases and J by 2 bases, with 12 bases between. The CDR3 is 14 residues long. Germline V gene sequence: CDR1 GTSNPN, CDR2 SVGIG (reference sequence).

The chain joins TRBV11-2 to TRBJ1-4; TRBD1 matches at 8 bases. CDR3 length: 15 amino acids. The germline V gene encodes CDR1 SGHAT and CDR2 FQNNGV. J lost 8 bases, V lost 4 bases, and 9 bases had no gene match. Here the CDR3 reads CASSYFQGAGEKLFF. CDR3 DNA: TGTGCCAGCAGCTACTTCCAGGGGGCGGGGGAAAAACTGTTTTTT.

The CDR3 nucleotides are TGTGCCTCTGGGGCGATAACTTTCGCGAACACCGGGGAGCTGTTTTTT. This encodes CASGAITFANTGELFF. This chain uses TRBV27 with TRBJ2-2; D might be TRBD1 (5 bases). Germline CDR1 reads MNHEY; CDR2 reads SMNVEV (reference sequence). The length of the CDR3 is 16 residues. The germline V and J ends were trimmed by 11 bases and 0 bases, with 19 bases remaining between them.

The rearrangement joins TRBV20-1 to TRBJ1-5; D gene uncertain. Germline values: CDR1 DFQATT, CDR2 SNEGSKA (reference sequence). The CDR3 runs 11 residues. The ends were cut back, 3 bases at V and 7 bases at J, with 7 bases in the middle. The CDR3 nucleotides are TGCAGTGCTAGCGACTCGCAGCCCCAGCATTTT. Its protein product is CSASDSQPQHF.

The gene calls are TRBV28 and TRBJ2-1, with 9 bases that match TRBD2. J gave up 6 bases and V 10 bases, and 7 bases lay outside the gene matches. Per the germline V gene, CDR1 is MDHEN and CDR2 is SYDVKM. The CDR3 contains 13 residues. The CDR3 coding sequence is TGTGCCACCATAGCGGGAGCGGGCAATGAGCAGTTCTTC. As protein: CATIAGAGNEQFF.

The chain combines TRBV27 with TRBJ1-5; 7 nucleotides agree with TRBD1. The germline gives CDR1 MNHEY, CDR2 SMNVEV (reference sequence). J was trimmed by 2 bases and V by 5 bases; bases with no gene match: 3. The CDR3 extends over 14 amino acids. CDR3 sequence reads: CASSPGQGNQPQHF. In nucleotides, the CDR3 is TGTGCCAGCAGTCCAGGACAGGGCAATCAGCCCCAGCATTTT.

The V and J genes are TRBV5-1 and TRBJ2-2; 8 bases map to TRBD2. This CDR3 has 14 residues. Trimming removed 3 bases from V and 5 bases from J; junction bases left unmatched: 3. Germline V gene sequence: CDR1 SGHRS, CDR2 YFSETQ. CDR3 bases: TGCGCCAGCAGCTCGGGACTAGGGACCGGGGAGCTGTTTTTT. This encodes CASSSGLGTGELFF.

CDR3 coding DNA: TGTGCCAGTAGTTTGACAGGGGGGAACTATGGCTACACCTTC. Translation: CASSLTGGNYGYTF. The V call is TRBV19, the J call TRBJ1-2; 9 bases agree with TRBD1. V dropped 5 bases and J dropped 2; count of bases not matched to a gene: 3. Germline loops: CDR1 LNHDA, CDR2 SQIVND (reference sequence). The length of the CDR3 is 14 residues.

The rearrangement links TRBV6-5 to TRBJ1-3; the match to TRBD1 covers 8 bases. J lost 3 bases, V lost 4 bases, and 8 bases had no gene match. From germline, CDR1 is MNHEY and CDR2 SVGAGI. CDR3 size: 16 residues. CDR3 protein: CASSSLGQGRGNTIYF. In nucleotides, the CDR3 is TGTGCCAGCAGTTCCCTTGGACAGGGCCGTGGAAACACCATATATTTT.

The CDR3 bases are TGTGCCAGCCGAGGGGGCAATGAGCAGTTCTTC. It is translated as CASRGGNEQFF. The chain employs TRBV2 and TRBJ2-1; D is possibly TRBD1 (6 bases). V lost 8 bases, J lost 6 bases, and 8 bases lay in between. Germline CDR1 is SNHLY and CDR2 is FYNNEI. This CDR3 region has 11 residues.

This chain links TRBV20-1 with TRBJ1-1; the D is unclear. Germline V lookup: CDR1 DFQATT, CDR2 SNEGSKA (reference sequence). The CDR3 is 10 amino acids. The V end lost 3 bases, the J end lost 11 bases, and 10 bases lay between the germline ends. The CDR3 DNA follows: TGCAGTGCTAGCGGTCCCTGGGCTTTCTTT. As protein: CSASGPWAFF.

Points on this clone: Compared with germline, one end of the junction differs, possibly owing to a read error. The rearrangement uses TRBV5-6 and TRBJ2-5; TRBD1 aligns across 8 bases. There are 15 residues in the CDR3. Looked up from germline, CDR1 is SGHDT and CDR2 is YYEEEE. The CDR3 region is CASTLDRVRGETQYF. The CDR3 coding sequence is TGTGCCAGCACCTTGGACAGGGTTCGAGGGGAGACCCAGTACTTC.

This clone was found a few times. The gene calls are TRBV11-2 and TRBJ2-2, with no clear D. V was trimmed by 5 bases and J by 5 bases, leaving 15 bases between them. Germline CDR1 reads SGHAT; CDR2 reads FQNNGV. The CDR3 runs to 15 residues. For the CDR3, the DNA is TGTGCCAGCAGCCCCTCCCAGGCGATTACCGGGGAGCTGTTTTTT. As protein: CASSPSQAITGELFF. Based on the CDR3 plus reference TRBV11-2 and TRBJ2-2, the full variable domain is EAGVAQSPRYKIIEKRQSVAFWCNPISGHATLYWYQQILGQGPKLLIQFQNNGVVDDSQLPKDRFSAERLKGVDSTLKIQPAKLEDSAVYLCASSPSQAITGELFFGEGSRLTVL.

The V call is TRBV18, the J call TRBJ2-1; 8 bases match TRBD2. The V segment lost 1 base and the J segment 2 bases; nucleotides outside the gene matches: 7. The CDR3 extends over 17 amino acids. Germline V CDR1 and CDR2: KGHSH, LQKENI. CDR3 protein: CASSPQTSALTYNEQFF. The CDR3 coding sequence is TGTGCCAGCTCACCACAGACTAGCGCTTTAACCTACAATGAGCAGTTCTTC. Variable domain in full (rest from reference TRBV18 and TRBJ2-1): NAGVMQNPRHLVRRRGQEARLRCSPMKGHSHVYWYRQLPEEGLKFMVYLQKENIIDESGMPKERFSAEFPKEGPSILRIQQVVRGDSAAYFCASSPQTSALTYNEQFFGPGTRLTVL.

The CDR3 protein is CATHPGETQYF. The CDR3, as DNA: TGTGCCACCCACCCCGGGGAGACCCAGTACTTC. The J gene is TRBJ2-5, the V gene TRBV7-2; D is ambiguous. The germline CDR1 and CDR2 sequences are SGHTA and FQGNSA. The CDR3 covers 11 residues. V was pared by 10 bases and J by 5 bases, with 11 bases between.

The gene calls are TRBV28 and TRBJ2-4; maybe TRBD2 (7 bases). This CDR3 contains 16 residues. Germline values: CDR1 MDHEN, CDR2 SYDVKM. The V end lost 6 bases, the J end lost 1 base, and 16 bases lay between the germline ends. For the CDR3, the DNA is TGTGCCAGCAGCTCGGGGGGACATCTCGCCAAAAACATTCAGTACTTC. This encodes CASSSGGHLAKNIQYF.

The DNA of the CDR3 is TGTGCCAGCAGCAAGGGGACTACCCCGGGCAATGAGCAGTTCTTC. Translated: CASSKGTTPGNEQFF. V gene TRBV21-1 combines with J gene TRBJ2-1; TRBD2 was called by the table and not checked on the DNA. TRBV21-1 is marked as a pseudogene. The CDR3 covers 15 residues.

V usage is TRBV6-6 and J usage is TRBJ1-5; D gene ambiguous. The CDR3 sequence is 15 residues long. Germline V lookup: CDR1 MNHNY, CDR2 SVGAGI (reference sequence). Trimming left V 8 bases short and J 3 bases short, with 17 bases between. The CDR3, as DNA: TGTGCCAGCTGGATGTGGGAGGCAGCCAATCAGCCCCAGCATTTT. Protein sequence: CASWMWEAANQPQHF.

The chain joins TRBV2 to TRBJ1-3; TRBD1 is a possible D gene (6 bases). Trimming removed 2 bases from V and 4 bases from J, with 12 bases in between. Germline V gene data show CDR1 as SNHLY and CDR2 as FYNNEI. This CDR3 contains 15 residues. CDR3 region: CASSETGFAGNTIYF. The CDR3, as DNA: TGTGCCAGCAGTGAAACAGGGTTCGCAGGAAACACCATATATTTT.

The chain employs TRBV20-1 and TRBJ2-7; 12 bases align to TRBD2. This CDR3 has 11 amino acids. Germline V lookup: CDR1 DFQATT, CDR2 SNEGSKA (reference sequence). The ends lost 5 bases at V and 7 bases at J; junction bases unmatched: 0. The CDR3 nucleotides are TGCAGTGCTGGACTAGCGGGGGAGCAGTACTTC. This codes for CSAGLAGEQYF.